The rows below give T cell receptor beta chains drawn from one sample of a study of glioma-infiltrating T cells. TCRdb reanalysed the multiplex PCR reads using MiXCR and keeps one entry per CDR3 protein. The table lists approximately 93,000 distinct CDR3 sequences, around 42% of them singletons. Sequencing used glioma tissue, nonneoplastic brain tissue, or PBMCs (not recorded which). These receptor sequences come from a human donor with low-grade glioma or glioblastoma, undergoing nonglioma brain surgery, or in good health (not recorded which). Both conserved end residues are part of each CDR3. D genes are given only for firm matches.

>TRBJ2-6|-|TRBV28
CASRPTGFGANVLTF
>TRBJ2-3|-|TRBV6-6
CAGSYLIRRSSTDTQYF
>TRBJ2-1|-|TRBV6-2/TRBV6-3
CASSYHGRGLYNEQFF
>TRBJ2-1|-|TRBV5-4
CASSFTNLPNEQFF
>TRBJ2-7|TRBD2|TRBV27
CASSSVLAGVIYEQHF
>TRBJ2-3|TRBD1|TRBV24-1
CATSDSGTGTDTQYF
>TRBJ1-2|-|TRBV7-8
CASSSYGAYGYTF
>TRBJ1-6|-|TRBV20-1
CSARELGVSPLHF
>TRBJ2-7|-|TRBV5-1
CASSRSPGPTYEQYF
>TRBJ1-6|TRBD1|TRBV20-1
CSASPTGGAYNSPLHF
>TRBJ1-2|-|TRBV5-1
CASSLEGGREGGAGYTF
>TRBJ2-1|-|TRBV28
CASSFRGSYNEQFF
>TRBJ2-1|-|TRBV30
CAWNPGNEQFF
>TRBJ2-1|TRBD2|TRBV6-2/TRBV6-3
CASSAGGLAESYNEQFF
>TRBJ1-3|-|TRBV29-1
CSVAGLSAYPSGNTIYF
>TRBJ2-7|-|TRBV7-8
CASSYEDRVGYEQYF
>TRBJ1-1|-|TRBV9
CASSVVTVKNTEAFF
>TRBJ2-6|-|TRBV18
CASSPGAGPVSGANVLTF
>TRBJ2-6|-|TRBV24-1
CATSDTRDVRSGANVLTF
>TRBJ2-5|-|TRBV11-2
CASSRDQETQYF
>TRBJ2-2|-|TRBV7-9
CASSVLSFGTTNTGELFF
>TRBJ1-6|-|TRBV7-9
CASSLKRPGDNSPLHF
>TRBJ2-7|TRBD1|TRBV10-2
CASRDPGQGSYEQYF
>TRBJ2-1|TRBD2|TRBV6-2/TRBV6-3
CASSDGRSGYNELFF
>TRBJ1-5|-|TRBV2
CASSTPDGRPHHF
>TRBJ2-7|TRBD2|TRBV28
CASSETSGEQYF
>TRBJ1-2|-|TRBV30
CAWSERGRGGYTF
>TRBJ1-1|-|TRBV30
CAWSRNTEAFF
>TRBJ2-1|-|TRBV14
CASSTQILAKQFF
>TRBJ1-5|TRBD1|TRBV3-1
CASSPLRRGGLDWSNQPQHF
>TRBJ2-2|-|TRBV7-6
CASNHTRVGELLF
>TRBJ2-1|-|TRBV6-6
CASSYSSREQFF
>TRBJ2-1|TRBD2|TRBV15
CATSPQGGLAGSEQFF
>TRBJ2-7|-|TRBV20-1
CSASGIKDLPADEKYF
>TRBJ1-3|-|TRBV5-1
CASGLGGISSGNTIYF
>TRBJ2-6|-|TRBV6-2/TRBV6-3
CASSWLPAGQEVSGANVLTF
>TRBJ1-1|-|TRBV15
CATSPGPAKGMNTEAFF
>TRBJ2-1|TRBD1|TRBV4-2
CASSQGQGKYNEQVF
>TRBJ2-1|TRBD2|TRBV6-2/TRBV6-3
CASSYGGRAAYNEQFF
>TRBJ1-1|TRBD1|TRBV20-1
CRARGTVNTEAFF
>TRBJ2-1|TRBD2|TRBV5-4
CASSFGTSGRARRSNEQFF
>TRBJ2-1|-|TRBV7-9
CASSLVVGLGNEQFF
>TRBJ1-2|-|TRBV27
CASSFGTNGYRYTF
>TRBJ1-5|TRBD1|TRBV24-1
CATSDPGQGAGGSQPQHF
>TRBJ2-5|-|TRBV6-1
CASSARAVKETQYF
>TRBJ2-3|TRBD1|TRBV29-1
CSVQDRGETDTQYF
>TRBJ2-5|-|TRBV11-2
CASSPTGQIKETQYF
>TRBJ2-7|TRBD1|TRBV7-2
CASSFPGQGGYEQYF
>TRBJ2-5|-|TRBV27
CASSSQGLGGWETQYF
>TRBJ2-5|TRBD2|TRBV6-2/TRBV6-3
CASKLAGAQETQYF
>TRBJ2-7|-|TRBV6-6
CASSYPRGAYEQYF